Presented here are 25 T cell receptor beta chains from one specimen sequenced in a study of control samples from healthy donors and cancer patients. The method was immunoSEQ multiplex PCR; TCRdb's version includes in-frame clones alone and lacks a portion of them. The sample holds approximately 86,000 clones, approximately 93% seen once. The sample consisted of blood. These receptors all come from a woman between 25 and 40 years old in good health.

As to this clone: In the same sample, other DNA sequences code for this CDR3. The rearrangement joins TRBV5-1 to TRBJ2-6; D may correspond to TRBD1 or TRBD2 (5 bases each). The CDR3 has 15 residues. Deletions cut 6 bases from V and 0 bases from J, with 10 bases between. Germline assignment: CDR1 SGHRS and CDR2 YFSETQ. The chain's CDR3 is CASKEGNSGANVLTF. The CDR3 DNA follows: TGCGCCAGCAAAGAGGGGAACTCTGGGGCCAACGTCCTGACTTTC.

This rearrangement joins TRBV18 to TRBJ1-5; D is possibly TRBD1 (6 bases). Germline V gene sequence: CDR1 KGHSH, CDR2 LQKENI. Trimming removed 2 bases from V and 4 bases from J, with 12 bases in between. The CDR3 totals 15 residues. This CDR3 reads CASSPFETGNQPQHF. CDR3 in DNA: TGTGCCAGCTCACCATTCGAGACAGGAAATCAGCCCCAGCATTTT.

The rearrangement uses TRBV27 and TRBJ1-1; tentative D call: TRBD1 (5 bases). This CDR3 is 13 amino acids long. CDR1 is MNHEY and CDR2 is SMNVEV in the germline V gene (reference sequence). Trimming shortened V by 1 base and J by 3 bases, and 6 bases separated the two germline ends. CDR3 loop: CASSLFRDTEAFF. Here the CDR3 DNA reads TGTGCCAGCAGTTTATTCAGGGACACTGAAGCTTTCTTT.

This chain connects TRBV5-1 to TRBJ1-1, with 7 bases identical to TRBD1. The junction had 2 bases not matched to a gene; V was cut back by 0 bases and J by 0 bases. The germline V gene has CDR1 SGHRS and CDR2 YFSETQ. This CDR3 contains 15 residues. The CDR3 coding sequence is TGCGCCAGCAGCTTGGCCGGGACAGTGAACACTGAAGCTTTCTTT. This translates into CASSLAGTVNTEAFF.

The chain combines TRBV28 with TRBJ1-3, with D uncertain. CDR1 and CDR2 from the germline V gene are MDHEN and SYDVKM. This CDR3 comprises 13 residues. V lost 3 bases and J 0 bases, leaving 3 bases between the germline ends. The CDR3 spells CASSLSSGNTIYF. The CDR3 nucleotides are TGTGCCAGCAGTTTGAGCTCTGGAAACACCATATATTTT. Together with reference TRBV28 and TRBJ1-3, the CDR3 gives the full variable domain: DVKVTQSSRYLVKRTGEKVFLECVQDMDHENMFWYRQDPGLGLRLIYFSYDVKMKEKGDIPEGYSVSREKKERFSLILESASTNQTSMYLCASSLSSGNTIYFGEGSWLTVV.

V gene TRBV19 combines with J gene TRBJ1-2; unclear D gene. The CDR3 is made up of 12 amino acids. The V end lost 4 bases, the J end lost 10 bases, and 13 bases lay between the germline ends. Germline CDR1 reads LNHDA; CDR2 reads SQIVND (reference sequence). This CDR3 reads CASSTPDPSYTF. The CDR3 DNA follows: TGTGCCAGTAGTACTCCGGATCCCTCCTACACCTTC.

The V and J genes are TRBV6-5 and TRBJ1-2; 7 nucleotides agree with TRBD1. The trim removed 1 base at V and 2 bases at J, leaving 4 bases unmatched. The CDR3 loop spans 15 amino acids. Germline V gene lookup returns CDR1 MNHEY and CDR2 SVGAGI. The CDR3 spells CASSYWDRENYGYTF. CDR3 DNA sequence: TGTGCCAGCAGTTACTGGGACAGAGAAAACTATGGCTACACCTTC.

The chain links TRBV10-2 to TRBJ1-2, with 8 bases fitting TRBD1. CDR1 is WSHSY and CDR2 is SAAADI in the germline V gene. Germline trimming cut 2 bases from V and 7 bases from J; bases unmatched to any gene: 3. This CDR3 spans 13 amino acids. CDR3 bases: TGCGCCAGCAGTGAGATCGACAGGGGTGGCTACACCTTC. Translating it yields CASSEIDRGGYTF.

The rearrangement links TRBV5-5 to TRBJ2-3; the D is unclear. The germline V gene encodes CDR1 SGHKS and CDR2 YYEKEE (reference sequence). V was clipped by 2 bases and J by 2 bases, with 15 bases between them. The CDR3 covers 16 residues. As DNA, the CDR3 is TGTGCCAGCAGCTTATTAAATCCTACGAACACAGATACGCAGTATTTT. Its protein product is CASSLLNPTNTDTQYF.

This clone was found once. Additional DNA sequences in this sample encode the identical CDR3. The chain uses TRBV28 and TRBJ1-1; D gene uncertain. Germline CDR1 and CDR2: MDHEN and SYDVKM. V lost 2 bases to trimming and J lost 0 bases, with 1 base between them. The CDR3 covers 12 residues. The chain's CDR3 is CASSLVNTEAFF. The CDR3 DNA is TGTGCCAGCAGTTTAGTGAACACTGAAGCTTTCTTT.

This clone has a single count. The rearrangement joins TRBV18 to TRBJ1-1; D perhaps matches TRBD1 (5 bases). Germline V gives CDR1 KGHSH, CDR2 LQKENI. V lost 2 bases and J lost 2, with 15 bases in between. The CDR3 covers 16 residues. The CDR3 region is CASSPRDWGGNTEAFF. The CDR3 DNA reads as TGTGCCAGCTCACCAAGAGATTGGGGGGGTAACACTGAAGCTTTCTTT.

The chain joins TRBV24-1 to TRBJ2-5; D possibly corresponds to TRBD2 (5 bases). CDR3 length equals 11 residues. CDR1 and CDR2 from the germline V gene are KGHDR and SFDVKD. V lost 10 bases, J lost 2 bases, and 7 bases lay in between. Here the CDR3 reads CATGSQETQYF. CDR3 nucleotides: TGTGCCACTGGGAGTCAAGAGACCCAGTACTTC.

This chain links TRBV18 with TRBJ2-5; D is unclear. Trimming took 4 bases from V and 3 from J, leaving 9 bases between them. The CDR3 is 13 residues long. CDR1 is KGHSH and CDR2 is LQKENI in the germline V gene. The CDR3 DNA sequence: TGTGCCAGCTCACTCGATTTAGAAGAGACCCAGTACTTC. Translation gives CASSLDLEETQYF.

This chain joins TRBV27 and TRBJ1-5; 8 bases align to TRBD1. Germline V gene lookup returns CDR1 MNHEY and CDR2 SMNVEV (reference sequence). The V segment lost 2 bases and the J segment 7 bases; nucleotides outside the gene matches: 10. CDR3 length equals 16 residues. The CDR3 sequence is CASSLVYGQGGQPQHF. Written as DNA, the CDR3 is TGTGCCAGCAGTTTAGTCTACGGACAGGGCGGACAGCCCCAGCATTTT.

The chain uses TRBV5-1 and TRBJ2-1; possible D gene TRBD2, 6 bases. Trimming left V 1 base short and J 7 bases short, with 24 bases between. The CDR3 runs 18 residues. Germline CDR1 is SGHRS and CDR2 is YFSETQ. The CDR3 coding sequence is TGCGCCAGCAGCTTGATATCCGGACGGTCCCCTGGGACTAATGAGCAGTTCTTC. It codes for CASSLISGRSPGTNEQFF.

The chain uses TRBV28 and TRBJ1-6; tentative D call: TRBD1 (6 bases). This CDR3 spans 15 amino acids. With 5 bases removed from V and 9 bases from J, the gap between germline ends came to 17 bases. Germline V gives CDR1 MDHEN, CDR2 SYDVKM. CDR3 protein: CASSAPGTTGSPLHF. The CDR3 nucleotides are TGTGCCAGCAGTGCACCCGGGACAACGGGTTCACCCCTCCACTTT.

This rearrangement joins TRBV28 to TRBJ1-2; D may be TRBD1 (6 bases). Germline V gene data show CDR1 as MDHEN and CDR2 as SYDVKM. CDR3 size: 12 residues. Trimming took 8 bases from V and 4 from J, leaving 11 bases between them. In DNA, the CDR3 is TGTGCCAGCTCACAGGGAGGCTATGGCTACACCTTC. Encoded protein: CASSQGGYGYTF.

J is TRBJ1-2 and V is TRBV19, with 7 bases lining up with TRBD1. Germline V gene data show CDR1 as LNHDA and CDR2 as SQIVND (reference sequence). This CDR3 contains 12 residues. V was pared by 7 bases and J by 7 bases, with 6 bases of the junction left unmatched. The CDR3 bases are TGTGCCAGTACAGGGGGGGGAAGTGGCTACACCTTC. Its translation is CASTGGGSGYTF.

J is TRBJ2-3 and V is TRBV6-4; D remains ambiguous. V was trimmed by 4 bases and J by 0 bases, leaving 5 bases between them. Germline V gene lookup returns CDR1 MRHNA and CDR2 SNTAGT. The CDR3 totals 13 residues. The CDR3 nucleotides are TGTGCCAGCAGTGGTCAAAGCACAGATACGCAGTATTTT. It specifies CASSGQSTDTQYF.

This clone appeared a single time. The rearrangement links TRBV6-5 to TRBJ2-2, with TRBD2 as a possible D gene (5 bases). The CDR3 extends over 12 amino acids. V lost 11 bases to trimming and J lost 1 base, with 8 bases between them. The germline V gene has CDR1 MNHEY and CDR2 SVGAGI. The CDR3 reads CAAGKNTGELFF. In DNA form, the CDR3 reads TGTGCCGCGGGCAAGAACACCGGGGAGCTGTTTTTT.

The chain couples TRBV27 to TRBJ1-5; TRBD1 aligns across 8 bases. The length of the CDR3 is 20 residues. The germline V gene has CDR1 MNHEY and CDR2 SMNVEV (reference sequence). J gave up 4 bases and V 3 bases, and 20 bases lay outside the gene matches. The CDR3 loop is CASSFYAPGQGAIYNQPQHF. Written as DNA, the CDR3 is TGTGCCAGCAGTTTTTACGCCCCGGGGCAGGGGGCGATTTATAATCAGCCCCAGCATTTT.

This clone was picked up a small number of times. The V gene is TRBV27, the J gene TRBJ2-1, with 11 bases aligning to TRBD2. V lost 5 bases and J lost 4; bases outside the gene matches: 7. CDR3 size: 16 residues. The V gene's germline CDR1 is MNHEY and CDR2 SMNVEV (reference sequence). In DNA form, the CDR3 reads TGTGCCAGCAGTACCCCGACTAGCGGGAAATACAATGAGCAGTTCTTC. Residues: CASSTPTSGKYNEQFF.

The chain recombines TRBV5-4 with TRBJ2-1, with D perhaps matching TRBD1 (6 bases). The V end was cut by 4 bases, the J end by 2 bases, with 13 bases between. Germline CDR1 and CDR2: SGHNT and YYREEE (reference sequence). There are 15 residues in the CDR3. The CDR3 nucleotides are TGTGCCAGCAGCGACAGGTCAAGTCCCTACAATGAGCAGTTCTTC. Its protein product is CASSDRSSPYNEQFF.

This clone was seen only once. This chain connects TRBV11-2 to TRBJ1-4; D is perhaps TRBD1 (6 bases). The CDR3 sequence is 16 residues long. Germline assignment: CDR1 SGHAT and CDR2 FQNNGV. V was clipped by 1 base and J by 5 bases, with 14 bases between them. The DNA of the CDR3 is TGTGCCAGCAGCTTAGTTTATAGGGGGGGGAATGAAAAACTGTTTTTT. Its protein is CASSLVYRGGNEKLFF.

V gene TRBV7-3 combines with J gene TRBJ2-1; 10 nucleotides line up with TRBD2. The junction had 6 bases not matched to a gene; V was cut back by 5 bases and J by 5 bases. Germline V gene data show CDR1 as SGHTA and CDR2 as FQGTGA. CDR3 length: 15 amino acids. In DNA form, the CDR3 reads TGTGCCAGCAGCCGCCGGACTAGCGGAAACAATGAGCAGTTCTTC. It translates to CASSRRTSGNNEQFF.